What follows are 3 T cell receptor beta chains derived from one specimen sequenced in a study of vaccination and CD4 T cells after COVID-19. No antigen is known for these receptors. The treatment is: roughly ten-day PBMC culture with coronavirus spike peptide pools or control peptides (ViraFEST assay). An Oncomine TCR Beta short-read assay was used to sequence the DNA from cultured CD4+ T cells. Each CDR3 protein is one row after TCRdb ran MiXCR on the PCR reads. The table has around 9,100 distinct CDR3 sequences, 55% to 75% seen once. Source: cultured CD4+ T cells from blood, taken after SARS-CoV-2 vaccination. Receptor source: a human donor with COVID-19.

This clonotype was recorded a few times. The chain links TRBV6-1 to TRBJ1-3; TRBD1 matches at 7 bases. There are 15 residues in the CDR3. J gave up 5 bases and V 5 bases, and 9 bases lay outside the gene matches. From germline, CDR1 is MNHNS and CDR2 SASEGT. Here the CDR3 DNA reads TGTGCCAGCAGTCAAAATCCGGACAGGAGAAACACCATATATTTT. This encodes CASSQNPDRRNTIYF.

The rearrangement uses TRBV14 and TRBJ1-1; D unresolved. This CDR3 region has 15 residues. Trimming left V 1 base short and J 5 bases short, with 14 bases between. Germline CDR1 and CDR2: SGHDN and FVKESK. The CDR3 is CASSQAVGLGTEAFF. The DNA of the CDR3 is TGTGCCAGCAGCCAAGCGGTAGGGTTGGGTACTGAAGCTTTCTTT.

CDR3 protein: CSAHRLAGGSVETQYF. CDR3 nucleotides: TGCAGTGCTCACCGACTAGCGGGGGGCTCTGTGGAGACCCAGTACTTC. This chain links TRBV20-1 with TRBJ2-5; 13 bases fit TRBD2. V lost 5 bases and J lost 5; bases outside the gene matches: 11. Germline V gives CDR1 DFQATT, CDR2 SNEGSKA (reference sequence). The CDR3 runs to 16 residues.